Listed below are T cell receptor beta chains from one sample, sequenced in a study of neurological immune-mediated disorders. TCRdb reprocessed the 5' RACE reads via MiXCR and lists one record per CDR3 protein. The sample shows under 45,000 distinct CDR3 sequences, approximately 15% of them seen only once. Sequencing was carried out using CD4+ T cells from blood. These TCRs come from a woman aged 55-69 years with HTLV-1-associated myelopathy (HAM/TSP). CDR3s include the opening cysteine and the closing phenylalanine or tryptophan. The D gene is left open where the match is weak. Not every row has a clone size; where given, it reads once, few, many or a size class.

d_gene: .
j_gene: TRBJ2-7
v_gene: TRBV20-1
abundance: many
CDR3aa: CSARDEDEQYF
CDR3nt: TGCAGTGCTAGAGATGAGGACGAGCAGTACTTC

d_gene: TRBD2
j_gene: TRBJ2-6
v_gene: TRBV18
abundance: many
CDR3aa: CASSPTSGGSSGANVLTF
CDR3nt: TGTGCCAGCTCACCAACTAGCGGGGGTTCCTCTGGGGCCAACGTCCTGACTTTC

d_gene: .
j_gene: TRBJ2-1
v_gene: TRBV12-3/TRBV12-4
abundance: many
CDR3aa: CASSWTGRRFF
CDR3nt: TGTGCCAGCAGTTGGACCGGGCGGCGGTTCTTC

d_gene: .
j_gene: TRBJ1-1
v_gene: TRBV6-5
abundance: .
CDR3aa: CASSYWSTEAFF
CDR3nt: TGTGCCAGCAGTTATTGGAGCACTGAAGCTTTCTTT

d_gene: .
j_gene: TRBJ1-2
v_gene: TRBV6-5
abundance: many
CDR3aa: CASTQTSGGGYTF
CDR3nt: TGTGCCAGCACCCAAACCTCCGGGGGGGGCTACACCTTC

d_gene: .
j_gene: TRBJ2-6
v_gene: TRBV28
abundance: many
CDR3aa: CASSTQGSGANVLTF
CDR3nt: TGTGCCAGCAGTACTCAGGGCTCTGGGGCCAACGTCCTGACTTTC

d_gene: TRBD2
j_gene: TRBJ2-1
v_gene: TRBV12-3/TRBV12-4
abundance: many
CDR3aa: CASTNGGSQQFF
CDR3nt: TGTGCCAGCACCAACGGGGGGAGCCAGCAGTTCTTC

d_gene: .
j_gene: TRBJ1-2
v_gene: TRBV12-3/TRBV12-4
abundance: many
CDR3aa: CASSFRSYGYTF
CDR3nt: TGTGCCAGCAGTTTCCGAAGCTATGGCTACACCTTC

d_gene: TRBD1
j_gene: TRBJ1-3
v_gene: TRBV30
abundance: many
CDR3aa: CAWDRGSGNTIYF
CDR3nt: TGTGCCTGGGACAGGGGGTCTGGAAACACCATATATTTT

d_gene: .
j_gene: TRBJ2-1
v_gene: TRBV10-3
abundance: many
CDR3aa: CAISRPPNREGGSYNEQFF
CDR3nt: TGTGCCATCAGCCGCCCCCCCAACAGGGAGGGGGGATCCTACAATGAGCAGTTCTTC

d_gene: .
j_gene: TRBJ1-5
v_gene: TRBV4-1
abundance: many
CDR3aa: CASSRTRNQPQHF
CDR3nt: TGCGCCAGCAGCCGGACACGCAATCAGCCCCAGCATTTT

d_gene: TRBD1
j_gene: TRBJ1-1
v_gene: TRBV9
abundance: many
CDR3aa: CASSTRGQGSRRNTEAFF
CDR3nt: TGTGCCAGCAGCACCCGGGGACAGGGGTCACGTAGGAACACTGAAGCTTTCTTT

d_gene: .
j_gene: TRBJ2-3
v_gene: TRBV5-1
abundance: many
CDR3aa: CASRDTRRDTQYF
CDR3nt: TGCGCCAGCAGGGATACCCGGAGAGATACGCAGTATTTT

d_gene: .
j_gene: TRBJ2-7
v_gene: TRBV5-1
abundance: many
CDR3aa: CASSSRSAMGFGEQYF
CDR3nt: TGCGCCAGCAGCTCGCGATCGGCCATGGGCTTTGGCGAGCAGTACTTC

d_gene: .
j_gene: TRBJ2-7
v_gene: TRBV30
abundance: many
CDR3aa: CAWSVRGDSYEQYF
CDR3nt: TGTGCCTGGAGTGTCAGGGGAGATTCCTACGAGCAGTACTTC

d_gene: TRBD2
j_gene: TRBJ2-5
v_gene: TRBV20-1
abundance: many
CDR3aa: CSASRGDGTQYF
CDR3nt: TGCAGTGCTAGCCGGGGGGACGGGACCCAGTACTTC

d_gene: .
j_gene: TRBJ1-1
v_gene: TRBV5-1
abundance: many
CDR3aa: CASSLVGEAAEAFF
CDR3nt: TGCGCCAGCAGCTTGGTGGGGGAAGCGGCTGAAGCTTTCTTT

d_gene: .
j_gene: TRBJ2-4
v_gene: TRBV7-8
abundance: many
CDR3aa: CASSSDLGNIQYF
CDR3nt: TGTGCCAGCAGCTCTGATTTGGGAAACATTCAGTACTTC

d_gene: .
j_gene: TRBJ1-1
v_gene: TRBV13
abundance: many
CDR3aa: CASSFYTSPNTEAFF
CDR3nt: TGTGCCAGCAGCTTCTACACATCCCCGAACACTGAAGCTTTCTTT

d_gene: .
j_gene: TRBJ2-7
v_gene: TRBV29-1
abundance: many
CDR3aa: CSVIPAVDRSYEQYF
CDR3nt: TGCAGCGTTATCCCCGCCGTGGACAGATCCTACGAGCAGTACTTC

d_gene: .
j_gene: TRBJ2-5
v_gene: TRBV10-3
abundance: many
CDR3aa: CAISEFQETQYF
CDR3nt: TGTGCCATCAGTGAGTTCCAAGAGACCCAGTACTTC

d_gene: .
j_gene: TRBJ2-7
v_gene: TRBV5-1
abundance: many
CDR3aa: CASSLTAGSDEQYF
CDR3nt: TGCGCCAGCAGCCTGACGGCAGGGAGCGACGAGCAGTACTTC

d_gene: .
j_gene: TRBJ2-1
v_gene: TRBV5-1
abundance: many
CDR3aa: CASSSGTPYGLYNEQFF
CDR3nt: TGCGCCAGCAGCTCTGGGACGCCCTACGGGCTCTACAATGAGCAGTTCTTC

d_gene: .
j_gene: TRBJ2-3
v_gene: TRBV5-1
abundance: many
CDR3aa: CASRPYPGTDTQYF
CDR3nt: TGCGCCAGCAGGCCCTATCCGGGCACAGATACGCAGTATTTT